This T cell receptor (beta chain) was observed in a study of OX40 agonist ivuxolimab in advanced cancers. Study background: Patients assigned to dose escalation were diagnosed with hepatocellular carcinoma, melanoma, renal cell or head and neck cancer. The group had a mean age of about 60 years, ranged from roughly 23 to 79, and was 80% to 85% male.

Clones were sequenced by immunoSEQ multiplex PCR, and TCRdb holds only the in-frame ones, with some missing. Altogether tens of thousands of clones are present, 65% to 90% being singletons, with the ten largest covering 0.6% to 0.8%. The CDR3 consists of 14 residues. Germline V gives CDR1 SGHVS, CDR2 FQNEAQ. Trimming cost V 1 base and J 5 bases, with 9 bases left between them. Study-wide findings and caveats: CD4+ and CD8+ blood T cells expanded clonally by week 6 at 0.1 to 3.0 mg/kg.

A note on this clone: The antigen remains unidentified.

The sequence was collected from an adult with an advanced solid tumor such as melanoma, head and neck, liver or kidney cancer. The material sequenced was CD4+ or CD8+ T cells sorted from blood, taken in a trial of the OX40 agonist ivuxolimab. J is TRBJ2-1 and V is TRBV7-8, with D possibly being TRBD1 or TRBD2 (5 bases each). CDR3 bases: TGTGCCAGCAGCTTAGGGGACCCCCACAATGAGCAGTTCTTC. Translated: CASSLGDPHNEQFF.